This T cell receptor (beta chain) was captured by sequencing in a study of shared clonotypes between healthy human individuals. Every donor was a Caucasian adult from Nashville, Tennessee. V shed 5 bases and J 5 bases; nucleotides not matched to a gene: 11. The germline V gene has CDR1 MDHEN and CDR2 SYDVKM. The length of the CDR3 is 16 residues. Libraries were prepared by immunoSEQ multiplex PCR; TCRdb keeps only in-frame clonotypes and omits some of them. Here the sample spans roughly 2.5 million clones, roughly 92% being singletons. The sequence was collected from a young man in good health. The chain links TRBV28 to TRBJ2-7, with 11 bases matching TRBD1. Specimen: naive CD4+ T cells sorted from blood. Subset described: CD45RA+ positively selected. CDR3 loop: CASSPLGQGGGDEQYF. In DNA, the CDR3 is TGTGCCAGCAGTCCCCTGGGACAGGGGGGGGGAGACGAGCAGTACTTC.